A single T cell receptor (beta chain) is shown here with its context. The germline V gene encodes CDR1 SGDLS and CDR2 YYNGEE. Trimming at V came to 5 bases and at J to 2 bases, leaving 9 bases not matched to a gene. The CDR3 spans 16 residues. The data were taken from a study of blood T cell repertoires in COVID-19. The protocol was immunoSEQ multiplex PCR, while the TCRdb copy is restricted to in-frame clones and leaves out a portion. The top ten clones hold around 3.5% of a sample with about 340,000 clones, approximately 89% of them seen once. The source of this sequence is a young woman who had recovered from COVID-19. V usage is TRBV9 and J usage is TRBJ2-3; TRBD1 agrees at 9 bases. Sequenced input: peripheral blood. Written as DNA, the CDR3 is TGTGCCAGCAGTCCCTTCGGGGACAGGGACACAGATACGCAGTATTTT. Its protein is CASSPFGDRDTDTQYF.